The text below deals with one T cell receptor (beta chain). Its antigen is still unknown. The table came from immunoSEQ multiplex PCR; TCRdb's copy has only in-frame clones and leaves some out. The sample lists tens of thousands of clones, roughly two thirds occurring once. Prior to sequencing, the ViraFEST assay stimulated PBMC with viral peptide pools, which expanded the antigen-specific CD4+ T cells. Researchers isolated CD4+ T cells once approximately ten days of culture had elapsed. Two-dose BNT162b2 or mRNA-1273 vaccination was given to participants. The data derive from a study of vaccination effects on CD4 cells after COVID-19. The CDR3 runs 16 residues. The ends were cut back, 0 bases at V and 1 base at J, with 12 bases in the middle. Germline CDR1 reads LGHNT; CDR2 reads FRNRAP.

The V and J genes are TRBV12-5 and TRBJ1-1, with D hard to call. The starting material was CD4+ T cells from PBMCs cultured with HCoV-229E spike peptides, obtained after COVID-19 vaccination. The source of this sequence is a human donor who received a COVID-19 vaccine. For the CDR3, the DNA is TGTGCTAGTGGTTTGGTAATCTCCCGGTCGAACACTGAAGCTTTCTTT. It encodes CASGLVISRSNTEAFF.